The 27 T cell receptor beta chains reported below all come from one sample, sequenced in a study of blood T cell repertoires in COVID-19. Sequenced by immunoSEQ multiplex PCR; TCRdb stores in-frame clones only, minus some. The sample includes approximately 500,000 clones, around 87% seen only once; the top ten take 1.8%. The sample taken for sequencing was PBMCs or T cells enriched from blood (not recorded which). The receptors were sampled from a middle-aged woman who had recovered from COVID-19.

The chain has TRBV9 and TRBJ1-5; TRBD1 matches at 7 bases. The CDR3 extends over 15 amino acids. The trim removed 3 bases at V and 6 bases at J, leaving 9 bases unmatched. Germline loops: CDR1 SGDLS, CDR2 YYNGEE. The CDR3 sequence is CASSAGGALGQPQHF. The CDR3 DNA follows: TGTGCCAGCAGCGCAGGGGGAGCATTGGGTCAGCCCCAGCATTTT.

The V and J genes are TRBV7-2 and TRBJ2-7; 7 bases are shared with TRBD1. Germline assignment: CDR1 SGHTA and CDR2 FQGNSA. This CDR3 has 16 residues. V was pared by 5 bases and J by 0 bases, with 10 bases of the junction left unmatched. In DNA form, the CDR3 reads TGTGCCAGCAGCCATTCCCCGGGACAGAGCTCCTACGAGCAGTACTTC. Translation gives CASSHSPGQSSYEQYF. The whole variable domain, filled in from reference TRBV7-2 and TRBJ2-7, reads GAGVSQSPSNKVTEKGKDVELRCDPISGHTALYWYRQSLGQGLEFLIYFQGNSAPDKSGLPSDRFSAERTGGSVSTLTIQRTQQEDSAVYLCASSHSPGQSSYEQYFGPGTRLTVT.

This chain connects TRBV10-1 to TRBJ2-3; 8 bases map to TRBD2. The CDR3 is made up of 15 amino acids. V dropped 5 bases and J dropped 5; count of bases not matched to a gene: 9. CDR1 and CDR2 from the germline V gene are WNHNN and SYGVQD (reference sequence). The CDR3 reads CASSKREWNVDTQYF. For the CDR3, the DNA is TGCGCCAGCAGTAAGCGGGAGTGGAATGTAGATACGCAGTATTTT.

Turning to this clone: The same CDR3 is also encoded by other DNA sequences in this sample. CDR3 sequence (DNA): TGTGCCAGCAGTTACGGGCTAGCGGGAACCGGGGAGCTGTTTTTT. Translated, it gives CASSYGLAGTGELFF. The V gene is TRBV6-5, the J gene TRBJ2-2; 9 bases match TRBD2. Germline assignment: CDR1 MNHEY and CDR2 SVGAGI. V shed 2 bases, J shed 5 bases, and the junction held 3 bases outside the gene matches. CDR3 length: 15 amino acids.

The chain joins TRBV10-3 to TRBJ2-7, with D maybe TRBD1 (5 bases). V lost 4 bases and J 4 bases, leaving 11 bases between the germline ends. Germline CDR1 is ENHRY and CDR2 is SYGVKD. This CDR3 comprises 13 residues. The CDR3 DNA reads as TGTGCCATCAGTGCGGCGGCAGGGTACGAGCAGTACTTC. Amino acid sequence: CAISAAAGYEQYF.

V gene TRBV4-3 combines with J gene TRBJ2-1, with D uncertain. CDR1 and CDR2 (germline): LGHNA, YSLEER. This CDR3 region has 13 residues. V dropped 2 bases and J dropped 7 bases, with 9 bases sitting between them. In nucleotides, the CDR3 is TGCGCCAGCAGCCAACATCCGGAGAATGAGCAGTTCTTC. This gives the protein CASSQHPENEQFF.

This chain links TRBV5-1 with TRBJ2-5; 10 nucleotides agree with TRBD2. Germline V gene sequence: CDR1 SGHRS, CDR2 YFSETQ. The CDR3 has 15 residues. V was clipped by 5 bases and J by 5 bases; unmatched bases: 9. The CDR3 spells CASRRLAGVGETQYF. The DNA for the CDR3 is TGCGCCAGCAGGAGACTAGCGGGCGTGGGGGAGACCCAGTACTTC.

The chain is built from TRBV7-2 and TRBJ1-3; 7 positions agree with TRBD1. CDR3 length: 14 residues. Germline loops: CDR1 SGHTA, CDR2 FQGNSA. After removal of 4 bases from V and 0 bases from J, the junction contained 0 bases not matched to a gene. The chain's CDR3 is CASSYRGSGNTIYF. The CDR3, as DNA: TGTGCCAGCAGCTACAGGGGCTCTGGAAACACCATATATTTT. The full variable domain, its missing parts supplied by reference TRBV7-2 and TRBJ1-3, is GAGVSQSPSNKVTEKGKDVELRCDPISGHTALYWYRQSLGQGLEFLIYFQGNSAPDKSGLPSDRFSAERTGGSVSTLTIQRTQQEDSAVYLCASSYRGSGNTIYFGEGSWLTVV.

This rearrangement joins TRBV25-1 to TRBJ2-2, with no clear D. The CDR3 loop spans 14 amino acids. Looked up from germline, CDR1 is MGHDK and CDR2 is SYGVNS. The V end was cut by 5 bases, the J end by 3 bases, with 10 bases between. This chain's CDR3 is CASSSQAYTGELFF. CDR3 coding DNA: TGTGCCAGCAGTTCTCAAGCCTACACCGGGGAGCTGTTTTTT.

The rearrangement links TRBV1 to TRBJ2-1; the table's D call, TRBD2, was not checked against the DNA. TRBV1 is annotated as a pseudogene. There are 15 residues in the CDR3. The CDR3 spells CTSMPGFGGYNEQFF. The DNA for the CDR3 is TGCACCAGCATGCCAGGTTTCGGCGGGTACAATGAGCAGTTCTTC.

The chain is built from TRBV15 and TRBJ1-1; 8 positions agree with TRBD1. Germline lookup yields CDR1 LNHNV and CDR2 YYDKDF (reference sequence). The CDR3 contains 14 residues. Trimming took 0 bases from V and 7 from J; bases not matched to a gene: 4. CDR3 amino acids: CATSREDRVGEAFF. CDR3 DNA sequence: TGTGCCACCAGCAGAGAGGACAGGGTGGGTGAAGCTTTCTTT.

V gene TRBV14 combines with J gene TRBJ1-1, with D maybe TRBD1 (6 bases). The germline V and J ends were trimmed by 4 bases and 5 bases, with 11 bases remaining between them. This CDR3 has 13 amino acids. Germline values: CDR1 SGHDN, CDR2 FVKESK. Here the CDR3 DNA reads TGTGCCAGCAGCCTAGCAGGGGTGACTGAAGCTTTCTTT. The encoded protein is CASSLAGVTEAFF.

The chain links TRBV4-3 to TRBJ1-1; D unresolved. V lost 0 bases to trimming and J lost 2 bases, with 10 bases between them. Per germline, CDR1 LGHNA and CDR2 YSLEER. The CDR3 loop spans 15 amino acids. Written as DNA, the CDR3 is TGCGCCAGCAGCCAAGAGGCCGGAGACAACACTGAAGCTTTCTTT. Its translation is CASSQEAGDNTEAFF.

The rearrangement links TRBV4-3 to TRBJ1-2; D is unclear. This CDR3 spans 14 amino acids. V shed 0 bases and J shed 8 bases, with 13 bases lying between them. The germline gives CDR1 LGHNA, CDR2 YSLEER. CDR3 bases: TGCGCCAGCAGCCAAGATCCCTCCGGTGTGGGCTACACCTTC. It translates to CASSQDPSGVGYTF.

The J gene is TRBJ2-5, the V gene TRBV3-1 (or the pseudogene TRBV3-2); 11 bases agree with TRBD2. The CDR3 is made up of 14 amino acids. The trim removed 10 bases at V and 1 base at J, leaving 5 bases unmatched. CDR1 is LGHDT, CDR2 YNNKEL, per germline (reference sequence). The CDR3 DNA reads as TGTGCCACCGGGACTAGCGGTTTCCAAGAGACCCAGTACTTC. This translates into CATGTSGFQETQYF.

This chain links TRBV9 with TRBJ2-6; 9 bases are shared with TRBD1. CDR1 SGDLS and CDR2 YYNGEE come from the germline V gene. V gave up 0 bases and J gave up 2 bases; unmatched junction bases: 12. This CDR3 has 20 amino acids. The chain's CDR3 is CASSVGVTGTGYAGANVLTF. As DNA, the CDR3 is TGTGCCAGCAGCGTAGGAGTAACCGGGACAGGGTATGCTGGGGCCAACGTCCTGACTTTC.

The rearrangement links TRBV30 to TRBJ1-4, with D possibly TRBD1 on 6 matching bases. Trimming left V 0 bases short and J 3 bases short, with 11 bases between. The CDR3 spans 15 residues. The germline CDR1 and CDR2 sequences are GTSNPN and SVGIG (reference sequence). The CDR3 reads CAWSVQGSPNEKLFF. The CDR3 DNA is TGTGCCTGGAGTGTACAGGGTTCCCCTAATGAAAAACTGTTTTTT.

CDR3 sequence: CASSQDSQGAYEQYF. In nucleotides, the CDR3 is TGCGCCAGCAGCCAAGATTCCCAGGGGGCCTACGAGCAGTACTTC. This rearrangement joins TRBV4-3 to TRBJ2-7; 7 nucleotides line up with TRBD1. Germline V CDR1 and CDR2: LGHNA, YSLEER. V shed 0 bases, J shed 2 bases, and the junction held 4 bases outside the gene matches. There are 15 residues in the CDR3.

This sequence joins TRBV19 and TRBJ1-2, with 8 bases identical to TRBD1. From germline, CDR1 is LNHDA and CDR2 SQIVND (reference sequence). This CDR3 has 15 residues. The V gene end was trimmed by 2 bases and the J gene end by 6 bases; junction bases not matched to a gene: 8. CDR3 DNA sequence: TGTGCCAGTAGTATACACAGGGGGTATGAGAATGGCTACACCTTC. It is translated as CASSIHRGYENGYTF.

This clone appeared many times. The CDR3 region is CAGTGTGVEQYF. The CDR3 DNA follows: TGTGCCGGGACCGGGACAGGGGTCGAGCAGTACTTC. The chain links TRBV30 to TRBJ2-7, with 10 bases matching TRBD1. This CDR3 has 12 residues. The J segment lost 6 bases and the V segment lost 8 bases, leaving 7 bases of the junction unmatched. In germline, CDR1 is GTSNPN, CDR2 SVGIG (reference sequence).

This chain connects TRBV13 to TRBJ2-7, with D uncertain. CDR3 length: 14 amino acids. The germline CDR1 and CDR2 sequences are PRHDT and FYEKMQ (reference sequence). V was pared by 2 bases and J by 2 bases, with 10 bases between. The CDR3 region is CASSLRSGAYEQYF. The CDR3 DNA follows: TGTGCCAGCAGCTTAAGGTCAGGTGCCTACGAGCAGTACTTC.

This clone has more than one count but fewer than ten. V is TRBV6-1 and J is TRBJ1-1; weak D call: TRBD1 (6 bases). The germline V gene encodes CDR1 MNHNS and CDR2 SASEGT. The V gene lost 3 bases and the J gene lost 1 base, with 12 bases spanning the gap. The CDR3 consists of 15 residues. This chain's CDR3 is CASSEPGGGNTEAFF. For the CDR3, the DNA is TGTGCCAGCAGTGAGCCGGGGGGCGGGAACACTGAAGCTTTCTTT.

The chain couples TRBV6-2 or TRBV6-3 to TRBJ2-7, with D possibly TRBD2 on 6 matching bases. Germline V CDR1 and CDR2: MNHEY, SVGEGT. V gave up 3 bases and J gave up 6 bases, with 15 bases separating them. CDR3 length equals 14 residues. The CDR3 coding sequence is TGTGCCAGCAGTTATCCGACTAGTACGCGCGAGCAGTACTTC. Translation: CASSYPTSTREQYF.

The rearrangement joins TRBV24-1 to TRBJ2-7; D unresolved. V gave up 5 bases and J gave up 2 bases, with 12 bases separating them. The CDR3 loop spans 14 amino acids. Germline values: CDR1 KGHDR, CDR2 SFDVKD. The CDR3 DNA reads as TGTGCCACCAGTGGGCCGCCACCAACCTACGAGCAGTACTTC. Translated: CATSGPPPTYEQYF.

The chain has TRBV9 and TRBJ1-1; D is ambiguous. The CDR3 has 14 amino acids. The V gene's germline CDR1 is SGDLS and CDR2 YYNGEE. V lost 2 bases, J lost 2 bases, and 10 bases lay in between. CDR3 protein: CASSVAAQNTEAFF. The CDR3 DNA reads TGTGCCAGCAGCGTTGCGGCACAAAACACTGAAGCTTTCTTT.

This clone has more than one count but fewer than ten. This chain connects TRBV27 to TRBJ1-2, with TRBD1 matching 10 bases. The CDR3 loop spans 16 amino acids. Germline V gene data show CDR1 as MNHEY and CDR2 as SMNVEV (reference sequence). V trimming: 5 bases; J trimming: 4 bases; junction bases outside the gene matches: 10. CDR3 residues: CASSTRDRGLGYGYTF. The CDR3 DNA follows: TGTGCCAGCAGTACCCGAGACAGGGGGCTAGGCTATGGCTACACCTTC.

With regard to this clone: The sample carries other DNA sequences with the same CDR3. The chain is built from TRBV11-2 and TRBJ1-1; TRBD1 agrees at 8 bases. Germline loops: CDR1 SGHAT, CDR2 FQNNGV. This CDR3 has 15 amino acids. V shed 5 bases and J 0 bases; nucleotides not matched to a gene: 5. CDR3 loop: CASSTRTGMNTEAFF. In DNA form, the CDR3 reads TGTGCCAGCAGCACCCGGACAGGGATGAACACTGAAGCTTTCTTT.